This T cell receptor (beta chain) was observed in a study of T cell clonotyping in hematopoietic cell transplantation. Findings and limits, study-wide: Higher Inverse Simpson Index values in graft donor and pretransplant recipient predicted broader posttransplant TCR diversity. Without cell sorting, CD4 versus CD8 contributions remain unresolved. Recipient TCR diversity dropped after transplant; expanded clonotypes rose from day 30 to 180.

Worth noting for this clone: Its antigen remains unidentified.

Time point indicated: recipient sample about 28 days before transplant, after cytoreduction. Method: immunoSEQ multiplex PCR; TCRdb's copy keeps in-frame clones and lacks some. The sample lists approximately 39,000 clones, roughly 95% seen once, with about 1.5% in the top ten. The sequences come from peripheral blood mononuclear cells, collected before stem cell transplant. The source is a man aged 35 to 55 with chronic myeloid leukemia. Some clones in this sample may be carry-over from other donors' samples.

The DNA for the CDR3 is TGTGCCAGCAGGAAACGGGACGGGTACAATGAGCAGTTCTTC. This translates into CASRKRDGYNEQFF. The chain couples TRBV28 to TRBJ2-1; D is perhaps TRBD1 or TRBD2 (5 bases each). The V gene lost 6 bases and the J gene lost 4 bases, with 13 bases spanning the gap. The CDR3 has 14 residues. The germline V gene has CDR1 MDHEN and CDR2 SYDVKM.